The 18 T cell receptor beta chains below come from one sample, sequenced in a study of T cells after yellow fever vaccination. TCRdb recomputed calls from the 5' RACE reads with MiXCR, one row per CDR3 protein. This table holds about 320,000 distinct CDR3 sequences, approximately 4% found once. This sample comprised PBMCs, obtained 15 days after the yellow fever booster vaccination. The receptors come from a young man who received the YFV17D yellow fever vaccine.

A few counts support this clonotype. The rearrangement joins TRBV9 to TRBJ2-2, with D perhaps matching TRBD2 (7 bases). The length of the CDR3 is 14 residues. Germline V gene sequence: CDR1 SGDLS, CDR2 YYNGEE. V was shortened by 3 bases and J by 5 bases, with 11 bases between the two germline ends. As DNA, the CDR3 is TGTGCCAGCAGCGAGGGGGGGACGACCGGGGAGCTGTTTTTT. Its protein is CASSEGGTTGELFF.

Ten or more counts support this clonotype. The chain has TRBV4-3 and TRBJ2-5, with 11 bases matching TRBD1. Germline V gene data show CDR1 as LGHNA and CDR2 as YSLEER. CDR3 length equals 17 residues. V trimming: 1 base; J trimming: 4 bases; junction bases outside the gene matches: 8. DNA of the CDR3: TGCGCCAGCAGCCAAGTATGGGGGACAGGGGGTCGAGAGACCCAGTACTTC. Its translation: CASSQVWGTGGRETQYF.

The J gene is TRBJ1-5, the V gene TRBV20-1; D is perhaps TRBD1 (5 bases). Germline-derived CDR1 and CDR2 are DFQATT and SNEGSKA (reference sequence). The CDR3 consists of 15 residues. Trimming cost V 0 bases and J 7 bases, with 16 bases left between them. The CDR3 DNA reads TGCAGTGCTAGAGATAGGGCGGGGGGAGAGCAGCCCCAGCATTTT. Residues: CSARDRAGGEQPQHF.

This clonotype was observed many times. The chain combines TRBV6-6 with TRBJ1-1; no clear D. There are 14 residues in the CDR3. From germline, CDR1 is MNHNY and CDR2 SVGAGI (reference sequence). The ends were cut back, 0 bases at V and 1 base at J, with 6 bases in the middle. The CDR3 region has the DNA TGTGCCAGCAGTTACTCGCGGGGGAACACTGAAGCTTTCTTT. Encoded protein: CASSYSRGNTEAFF.

This clonotype has at least ten counts. The chain links TRBV7-9 to TRBJ1-2; D not certain. Trimming pared 5 bases from V and 7 bases from J, leaving 11 bases between. The CDR3 length is 12 residues. Germline assignment: CDR1 SEHNR and CDR2 FQNEAQ (reference sequence). CDR3 loop: CASSPRVRGYTF. The CDR3 nucleotides read TGTGCCAGCAGCCCTAGGGTTCGTGGCTACACCTTC.

This clonotype has just a few counts. The chain recombines TRBV20-1 with TRBJ1-6, with TRBD1 matching 11 bases. Germline V gene data show CDR1 as DFQATT and CDR2 as SNEGSKA (reference sequence). The CDR3 length is 15 residues. V lost 1 base and J lost 12; bases outside the gene matches: 8. The chain's CDR3 is CSARGTGGETGPLHF. CDR3 nucleotide sequence: TGCAGTGCTAGAGGGACAGGGGGCGAAACCGGACCCCTCCACTTT.

This clonotype was counted a few times. The chain carries TRBV9 and TRBJ2-5, with TRBD2 matching 10 bases. CDR1 SGDLS and CDR2 YYNGEE come from the germline V gene. V lost 3 bases to trimming and J lost 6 bases; unmatched junction nucleotides: 5. There are 14 residues in the CDR3. Here the CDR3 DNA reads TGTGCCAGCAGCGGTAGGACTAGCGGCAAGACCCAGTACTTC. Encoded protein: CASSGRTSGKTQYF.

The chain employs TRBV5-1 and TRBJ1-2; D might be TRBD1 (5 bases). From germline, CDR1 is SGHRS and CDR2 YFSETQ. The CDR3 is made up of 15 amino acids. Trimming shortened V by 1 base and J by 6 bases, and 16 bases separated the two germline ends. CDR3 nucleotide sequence: TGCGCCAGCAGCTTGTATCCAGGGCGTTACGATGGCTACACCTTC. Amino acid sequence: CASSLYPGRYDGYTF. Full variable domain (rest looked up from reference TRBV5-1 and TRBJ1-2): KAGVTQTPRYLIKTRGQQVTLSCSPISGHRSVSWYQQTPGQGLQFLFEYFSETQRNKGNFPGRFSGRQFSNSRSEMNVSTLELGDSALYLCASSLYPGRYDGYTFGSGTRLTVV.

This clonotype occurred many times. The chain employs TRBV4-3 and TRBJ1-5; TRBD1 matches at 9 bases. In germline, CDR1 is LGHNA, CDR2 YSLEER. The CDR3 is 14 amino acids. V shed 4 bases, J shed 6 bases, and the junction held 4 bases outside the gene matches. The CDR3 here is CASSPGQGTQPQHF. The CDR3 nucleotides are TGCGCCAGCAGCCCTGGACAGGGGACTCAGCCCCAGCATTTT.

This clonotype has ten or more counts. This chain connects TRBV5-1 to TRBJ2-3, with unresolved D. V was pared by 4 bases and J by 1 base, with 10 bases between. Germline CDR1 SGHRS, CDR2 YFSETQ. CDR3 length equals 14 residues. The CDR3 bases are TGCGCCAGCAGCCTCCCGGGCCGCACAGATACGCAGTATTTT. Encoded protein: CASSLPGRTDTQYF.

Ten or more counts support this clonotype. The CDR3 is CASARVGSYEQYF. Here the CDR3 DNA reads TGTGCCAGCGCCAGGGTCGGTTCCTACGAGCAGTACTTC. The V gene is TRBV6-5, the J gene TRBJ2-7; D is perhaps TRBD1 (5 bases). The CDR3 runs to 13 residues. V was shortened by 8 bases and J by 1 base, with 12 bases between the two germline ends. Germline CDR1 reads MNHEY; CDR2 reads SVGAGI.

This clonotype was seen more than once but under ten times. The chain is built from TRBV4-1 and TRBJ2-1; 9 nucleotides line up with TRBD1. The length of the CDR3 is 16 residues. V was pared by 3 bases and J by 2 bases, with 5 bases of the junction left unmatched. In germline, CDR1 is MGHRA, CDR2 YSYEKL. The CDR3 region is CASSHWTGDPYNEQFF. The CDR3 DNA reads as TGCGCCAGCAGCCATTGGACAGGGGACCCCTACAATGAGCAGTTCTTC.

There are a few counts of this clonotype. The rearrangement links TRBV27 to TRBJ2-5; the D is unclear. V dropped 3 bases and J dropped 5 bases, with 10 bases sitting between them. CDR3 size: 13 residues. The germline CDR1 and CDR2 sequences are MNHEY and SMNVEV (reference sequence). CDR3 DNA: TGTGCCAGCAGTTTTTTTTCTTCGGAGACCCAGTACTTC. Protein sequence: CASSFFSSETQYF.

The table lists this clonotype with a few counts. V is TRBV12-3 or TRBV12-4 and J is TRBJ2-7, with D maybe TRBD1 (6 bases). V shed 6 bases and J shed 0 bases, with 21 bases lying between them. The CDR3 has 17 amino acids. CDR3 loop: CASSPGSGTPGSYEQYV. DNA for the CDR3: TGTGCCAGCAGCCCAGGATCCGGGACACCTGGCTCCTACGAGCAGTACGTC.

This clonotype has more than one count but fewer than ten. This chain links TRBV4-3 with TRBJ2-2; the match to TRBD1 covers 7 bases. Per the germline V gene, CDR1 is LGHNA and CDR2 is YSLEER. V shed 5 bases and J 7 bases; nucleotides not matched to a gene: 10. The CDR3 has 15 residues. The CDR3 region is CASSSTTGLGGELFF. DNA for the CDR3: TGCGCCAGCAGCTCAACGACAGGGCTCGGCGGGGAGCTGTTTTTT.

This clonotype was observed at least ten times. CDR3 in amino acids: CASSFRLGGDGYTF. CDR3 bases: TGTGCCAGCAGCTTCCGCTTAGGGGGCGACGGCTACACCTTC. The chain employs TRBV5-6 and TRBJ1-2, with TRBD1 matching 7 bases. There are 14 residues in the CDR3. Trimming cost V 2 bases and J 8 bases; bases outside gene matches: 9. CDR1 is SGHDT, CDR2 YYEEEE, per germline. Filled out from reference TRBV5-6 and TRBJ1-2, the complete variable domain reads DAGVTQSPTHLIKTRGQQVTLRCSPKSGHDTVSWYQQALGQGPQFIFQYYEEEERQRGNFPDRFSGHQFPNYSSELNVNALLLGDSALYLCASSFRLGGDGYTFGSGTRLTVV.

There are many counts of this clonotype. The V call is TRBV7-9, the J call TRBJ2-7; D may be TRBD1 or TRBD2 (5 bases each). CDR3 length equals 15 residues. From germline, CDR1 is SEHNR and CDR2 FQNEAQ (reference sequence). The ends were cut back, 4 bases at V and 2 bases at J, with 15 bases in the middle. CDR3 coding DNA: TGTGCCAGCAGCTCGACTTTTTGGGGGACCTACGAGCAGTACTTC. Its translation: CASSSTFWGTYEQYF. Full variable domain (rest looked up from reference TRBV7-9 and TRBJ2-7): DTGVSQNPRHKITKRGQNVTFRCDPISEHNRLYWYRQTLGQGPEFLTYFQNEAQLEKSRLLSDRFSAERPKGSFSTLEIQRTEQGDSAMYLCASSSTFWGTYEQYFGPGTRLTVT.

This clonotype was counted at least ten times. The chain combines TRBV7-2 with TRBJ2-1; a weak D match, TRBD2 (6 bases). The germline V gene encodes CDR1 SGHTA and CDR2 FQGNSA. CDR3 length: 16 amino acids. Trimming took 4 bases from V and 1 from J, leaving 14 bases between them. The CDR3 reads CASSSRWAGSYNEQFF. The CDR3 DNA follows: TGTGCCAGCAGCTCCCGATGGGCGGGGTCCTACAATGAGCAGTTCTTC.